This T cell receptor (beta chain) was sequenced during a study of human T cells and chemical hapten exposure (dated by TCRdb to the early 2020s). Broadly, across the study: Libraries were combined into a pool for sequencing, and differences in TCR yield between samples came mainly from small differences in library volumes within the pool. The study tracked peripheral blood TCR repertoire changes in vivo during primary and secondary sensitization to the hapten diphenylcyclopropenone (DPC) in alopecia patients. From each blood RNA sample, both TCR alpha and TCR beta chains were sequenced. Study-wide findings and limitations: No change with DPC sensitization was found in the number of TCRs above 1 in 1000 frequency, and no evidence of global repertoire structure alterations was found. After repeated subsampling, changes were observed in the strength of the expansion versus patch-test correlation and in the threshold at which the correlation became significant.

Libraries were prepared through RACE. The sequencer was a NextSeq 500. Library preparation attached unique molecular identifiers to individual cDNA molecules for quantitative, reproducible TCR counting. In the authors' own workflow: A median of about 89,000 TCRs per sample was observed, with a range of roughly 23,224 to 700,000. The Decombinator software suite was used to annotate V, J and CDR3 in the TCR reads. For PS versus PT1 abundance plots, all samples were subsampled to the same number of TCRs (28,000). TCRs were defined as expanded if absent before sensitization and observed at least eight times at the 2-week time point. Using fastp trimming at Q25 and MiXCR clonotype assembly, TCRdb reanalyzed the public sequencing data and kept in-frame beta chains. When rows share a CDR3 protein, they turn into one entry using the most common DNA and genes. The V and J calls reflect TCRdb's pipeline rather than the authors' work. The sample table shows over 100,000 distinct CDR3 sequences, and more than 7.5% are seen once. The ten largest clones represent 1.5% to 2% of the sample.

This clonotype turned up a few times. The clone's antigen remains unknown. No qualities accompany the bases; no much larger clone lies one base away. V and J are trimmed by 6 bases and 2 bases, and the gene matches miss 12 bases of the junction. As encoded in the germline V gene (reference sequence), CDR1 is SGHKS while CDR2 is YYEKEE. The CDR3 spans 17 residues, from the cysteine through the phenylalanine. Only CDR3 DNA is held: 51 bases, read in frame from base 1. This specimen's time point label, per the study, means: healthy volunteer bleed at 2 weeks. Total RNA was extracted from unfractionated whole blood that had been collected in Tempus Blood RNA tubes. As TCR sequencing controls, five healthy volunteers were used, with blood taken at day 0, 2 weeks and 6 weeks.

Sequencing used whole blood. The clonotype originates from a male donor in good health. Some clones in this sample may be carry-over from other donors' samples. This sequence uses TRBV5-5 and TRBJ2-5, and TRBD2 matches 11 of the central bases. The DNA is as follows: TGTGCCAGCACCCCGGTTCCGGGACTAGCGGTGCAAGAGACCCAGTACTTC. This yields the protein CASTPVPGLAVQETQYF.